Listed below are T cell receptor beta chains from one sample, sequenced in a study of beta chain features in type 1 diabetes. Generated by immunoSEQ multiplex PCR, the TCRdb table keeps only in-frame clones and is missing some. The sample shows some 40,000 clones, over 45% of them seen only once. The sample consisted of central memory CD4+ T cells from blood. The receptors here all came from a woman between 18 and 29 years old in good health. The CDR3 runs from the conserved cysteine through the conserved F or W. Fields, in order: CDR3 length, clone size, J gene, V gene, D gene, CDR3 DNA, CDR3 protein. The D gene is left open where the match is weak. Size tells how often a clone was seen (once, few, many) or the class of an expanded clone, and some rows leave it out.

>15|NA|TRBJ2-7|TRBV30|TRBD2
TGTGCCTGGAGCTCCGCGGGAGGCCAACCCTACGAGCAGTACTTC
CAWSSAGGQPYEQYF
>15|NA|TRBJ2-2|TRBV12-5|TRBD2
TGTGCTAGTGGGGGGGGGATCGCGAACACCGGGGAGCTGTTTTTT
CASGGGIANTGELFF
>16|NA|TRBJ1-1|TRBV19|NA
TGTGCCAGTAGTATAGAGAGGTTCACAACGAACACTGAAGCTTTCTTT
CASSIERFTTNTEAFF
>14|few|TRBJ1-1|TRBV29-1|NA
TGCAGCGTTGAATTCGCAGGGGTGAACACTGAAGCTTTCTTT
CSVEFAGVNTEAFF
>15|NA|TRBJ2-7|TRBV7-6|TRBD2
TGTGCCAGCAGCTTGACGGGCGGGGGGGACTACGAGCAGTACTTC
CASSLTGGGDYEQYF
>17|NA|TRBJ2-3|TRBV5-1|NA
TGCGCCAGCAGCTTGGAGCGAGCGGGCCGGGGCACAGATACGCAGTATTTT
CASSLERAGRGTDTQYF
>16|NA|TRBJ2-1|TRBV15|TRBD1
TGTGCCACCAGCAGATTGGAGGGACAGGGCCGCAATGAGCAGTTCTTC
CATSRLEGQGRNEQFF
>15|few|TRBJ1-6|TRBV7-9|NA
TGTGCCAGCAGCTCCGAGACGACAGGACATTCACCCCTCCACTTT
CASSSETTGHSPLHF
>14|NA|TRBJ2-5|TRBV5-1|TRBD2
TGCGCCAGCAGCTTACGAGCGGGGGCAGAGACCCAGTACTTC
CASSLRAGAETQYF
>20|NA|TRBJ2-5|TRBV2|TRBD2
TGTGCCAGCAGTGAATCGGTAGCGACTAGCGGATGGTTTGTGTCGGAGACCCAGTACTTC
CASSESVATSGWFVSETQYF
>14|NA|TRBJ1-1|TRBV7-9|NA
TGTGCCAGCAGGCATGAGTCCTCCCCGAGTCGGTTTTTCTTT
CASRHESSPSRFFF
>12|NA|TRBJ2-7|TRBV11-1|NA
TGTGCCAGCAGCCCCCCGGGATACGAGCAGTACTTC
CASSPPGYEQYF
>15|NA|TRBJ2-5|TRBV14|NA
TGTGCCAGCAGCCATGCACAACAGGGTTTGGAGACCCAGTACTTC
CASSHAQQGLETQYF
>15|NA|TRBJ1-1|TRBV9|TRBD1
TGTGCCAGCAGCGCTCCGGGACAGGGGGCGACTGAAGCTTTCTTT
CASSAPGQGATEAFF
>19|NA|TRBJ2-1|TRBV5-1|TRBD2
TGCGCCAGCAGCTGGAAGACTAGCGGGAGTAGAGGGGGTTACAATGAGCAGTTCTTC
CASSWKTSGSRGGYNEQFF
>17|few|TRBJ2-1|TRBV4-2|NA
TGTGCCAGCAGCCAAGATCAGGCGAGTAGCTCCTACAATGAGCAGTTCTTC
CASSQDQASSSYNEQFF
>14|few|TRBJ2-3|TRBV27|NA
TGTGCCAGCAGTTTCCGGGGGGCCTGGGATACGCAGTATTTT
CASSFRGAWDTQYF
>15|NA|TRBJ2-7|TRBV19|NA
TGTGCCAGTAGTACAGACATCAAGAGCTCCTACGAGCAGTACTTC
CASSTDIKSSYEQYF
>14|few|TRBJ2-2|TRBV11-2|TRBD1
TGTGCCAGCAGCTTGTTGACAGGGGCCGGGGAGCTGTTTTTT
CASSLLTGAGELFF
>16|few|TRBJ2-1|TRBV5-6|TRBD1
TGTGCCAGCAGCTCCTATTGGGACAGGGCGTCTCGGGAGCAGTTCTTC
CASSSYWDRASREQFF
>14|once|TRBJ2-7|TRBV6-5|TRBD2
TGTGCCAGCAGCCCCTCGGGGGGGCTCGACGAGCAGTACTTC
CASSPSGGLDEQYF
>13|NA|TRBJ2-5|TRBV2|TRBD2
TGTGCCAGCTCCCCTCGGGGAGGGGAGACCCAGTACTTC
CASSPRGGETQYF
>16|NA|TRBJ2-1|TRBV18|TRBD2
TGTGCCAGCTCACCACCGAGAAGCGGGAGGGCCGCTGAGCAGTTCTTC
CASSPPRSGRAAEQFF
>14|NA|TRBJ2-5|TRBV10-3|NA
TGTGCCATCAGTAGCGGAAGGGAACAAGAGACCCAGTACTTC
CAISSGREQETQYF
>15|few|TRBJ2-2|TRBV4-1|NA
TGCGCCAGCAGCCAAGCTGGACTCTCCGTGGGGGAGCTGTTTTTT
CASSQAGLSVGELFF
>15|few|TRBJ2-3|TRBV6-1|TRBD2
TGTGCCAGCAGTGAACTAGCGGGAGGGCCAGATACGCAGTATTTT
CASSELAGGPDTQYF
>14|NA|TRBJ1-1|TRBV7-6|NA
TGTGCCAGCAGCCTCGGGAGAGTTGGAACTGAAGCTTTCTTT
CASSLGRVGTEAFF
>15|NA|TRBJ2-7|TRBV2|NA
TGTGCCAGCAGTGAACTGAGGGGAGAAGGAGGGGAGCAGTACTTC
CASSELRGEGGEQYF
>17|NA|TRBJ2-6|TRBV5-8|NA
TGTGCCAGCAGCTTGGCGCCGGGGTCGTCCGGGGCCAACGTCCTGACTTTC
CASSLAPGSSGANVLTF
>14|NA|TRBJ2-7|TRBV15|NA
TGTGCCACCAGCAGAGATCCGGGTTCCTACGAGCAGTACTTC
CATSRDPGSYEQYF
>16|NA|TRBJ2-1|TRBV27|TRBD2
TGTGCCAGCAGTTTAGCGGACTTTACTAGCGGTGGAGAGCAGTTCTTC
CASSLADFTSGGEQFF
>19|few|TRBJ1-1|TRBV6-1|NA
TGTGCCAGCAGTGAAGAGTATCTTGGGTGGGCAGAAAAGAACACTGAAGCTTTCTTT
CASSEEYLGWAEKNTEAFF
>15|NA|TRBJ1-2|TRBV4-1|TRBD1
TGCGCCAGCAGCCGGCTCGACAGGGTGGACTATGGCTACACCTTC
CASSRLDRVDYGYTF
>15|few|TRBJ2-1|TRBV14|NA
TGTGCCAGCAGCCAAGATTCAGGGTCCGGCTATGAGCAGTTCTTC
CASSQDSGSGYEQFF